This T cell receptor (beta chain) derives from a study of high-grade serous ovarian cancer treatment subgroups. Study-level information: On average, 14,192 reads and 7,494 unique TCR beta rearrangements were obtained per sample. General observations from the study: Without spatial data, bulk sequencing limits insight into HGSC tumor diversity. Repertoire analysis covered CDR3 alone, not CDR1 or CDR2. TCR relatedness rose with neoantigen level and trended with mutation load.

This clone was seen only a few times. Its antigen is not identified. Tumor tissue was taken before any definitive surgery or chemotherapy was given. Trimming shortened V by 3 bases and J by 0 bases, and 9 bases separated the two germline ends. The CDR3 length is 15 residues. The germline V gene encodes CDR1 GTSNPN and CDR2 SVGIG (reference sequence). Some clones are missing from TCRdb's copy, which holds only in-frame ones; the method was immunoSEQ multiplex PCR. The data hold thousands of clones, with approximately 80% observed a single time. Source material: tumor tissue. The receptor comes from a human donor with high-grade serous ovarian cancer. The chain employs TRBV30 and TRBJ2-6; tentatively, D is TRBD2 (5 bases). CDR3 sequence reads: CAWSLGDSGANVLTF. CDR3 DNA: TGTGCCTGGAGCCTCGGGGACTCTGGGGCCAACGTCCTGACTTTC. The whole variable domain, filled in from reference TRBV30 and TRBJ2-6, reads SQTIHQWPATLVQPVGSPLSLECTVEGTSNPNLYWYRQAAGRGLQLLFYSVGIGQISSEVPQNLSASRPQDRQFILSSKKLLLSDSGFYLCAWSLGDSGANVLTFGAGSRLTVL.